Below are 2 T cell receptor beta chains sequenced from a single sample in a study of human T cells and chemical hapten exposure. Time point reported: pre-sensitization, week 0. As for treatment: therapeutic diphenylcyclopropenone sensitization with weekly scalp DPC. From the RACE reads, TCRdb called clonotypes with MiXCR, one entry per CDR3 protein. The sample includes tens of thousands of distinct CDR3 sequences, 11% of them seen just once. Sequencing was performed on whole blood, taken in connection with sensitization to the hapten diphenylcyclopropenone (DPC). Source of these receptors: a woman between 40 and 50 years old with alopecia areata. Some clones in this sample may be carry-over from other donors' samples.

This clonotype was picked up a small number of times. The chain links TRBV6-5 to TRBJ1-4; D is undetermined. The V end was cut by 2 bases, the J end by 8 bases, with 15 bases between. Looked up from germline, CDR1 is MNHEY and CDR2 is SVGAGI. The CDR3 runs 15 residues. The CDR3 nucleotides are TGTGCCAGCAGTTACCGGGTTGGGATGTGGGAAAAACTGTTTTTT. As protein: CASSYRVGMWEKLFF.

This clonotype has ten or more counts. The rearrangement joins TRBV7-9 to TRBJ2-7; 9 positions match TRBD1. The CDR3 spans 16 residues. Germline CDR1 reads SEHNR; CDR2 reads FQNEAQ (reference sequence). V was clipped by 0 bases and J by 2 bases; unmatched bases: 5. CDR3 coding DNA: TGTGCCAGCAGCTTAGCCACGGGGACAGGGACCTACGAGCAGTACTTC. Protein product: CASSLATGTGTYEQYF.